The sequence of this T cell receptor beta chain was determined in a study of blood T cells in healthy people across ages. Samples each had at least 6 micrograms of total RNA extracted. There are 16 residues in the CDR3. Germline trimming cut 2 bases from V and 3 bases from J; bases unmatched to any gene: 8. CDR1 SGDLS and CDR2 YYNGEE come from the germline V gene. Through a sample-barcoded 5' primer and a J-beta primer mix, a second PCR was run for roughly 7 to 11 cycles. Tags on each cDNA molecule came from a template-switch adaptor with 12 random nucleotides. Per-sample output comprised a minimum of 3 million paired-end reads containing CDR3. TCRdb re-analysed the 5' RACE reads in MiXCR, keeping a single row per CDR3 protein. The data contain about 1,400,000 distinct CDR3 sequences, approximately 60% of them singletons.

The rearrangement joins TRBV9 to TRBJ2-3; 8 bases map to TRBD1. The TCR sequence derives from a man younger than 35 in good health. Sample: blood. CDR3 DNA sequence: TGTGCCAGCAGCGTTGGACAGGGTAAGGCAACAGATACGCAGTATTTT. It yields the protein CASSVGQGKATDTQYF.